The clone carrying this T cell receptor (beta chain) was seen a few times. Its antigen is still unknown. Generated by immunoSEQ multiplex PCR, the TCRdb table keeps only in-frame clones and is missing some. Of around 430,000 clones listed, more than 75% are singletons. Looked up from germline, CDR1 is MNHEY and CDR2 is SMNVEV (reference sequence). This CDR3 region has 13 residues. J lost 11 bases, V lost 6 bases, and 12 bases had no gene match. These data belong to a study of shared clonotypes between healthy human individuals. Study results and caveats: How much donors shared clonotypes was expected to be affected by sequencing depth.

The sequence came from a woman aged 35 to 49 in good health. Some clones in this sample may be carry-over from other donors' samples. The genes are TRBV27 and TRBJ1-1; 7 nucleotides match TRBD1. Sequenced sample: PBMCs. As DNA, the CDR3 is TGTGCCAGCAGATTCTCTGACAGGGCGTTCGCTTTCTTT. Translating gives CASRFSDRAFAFF.